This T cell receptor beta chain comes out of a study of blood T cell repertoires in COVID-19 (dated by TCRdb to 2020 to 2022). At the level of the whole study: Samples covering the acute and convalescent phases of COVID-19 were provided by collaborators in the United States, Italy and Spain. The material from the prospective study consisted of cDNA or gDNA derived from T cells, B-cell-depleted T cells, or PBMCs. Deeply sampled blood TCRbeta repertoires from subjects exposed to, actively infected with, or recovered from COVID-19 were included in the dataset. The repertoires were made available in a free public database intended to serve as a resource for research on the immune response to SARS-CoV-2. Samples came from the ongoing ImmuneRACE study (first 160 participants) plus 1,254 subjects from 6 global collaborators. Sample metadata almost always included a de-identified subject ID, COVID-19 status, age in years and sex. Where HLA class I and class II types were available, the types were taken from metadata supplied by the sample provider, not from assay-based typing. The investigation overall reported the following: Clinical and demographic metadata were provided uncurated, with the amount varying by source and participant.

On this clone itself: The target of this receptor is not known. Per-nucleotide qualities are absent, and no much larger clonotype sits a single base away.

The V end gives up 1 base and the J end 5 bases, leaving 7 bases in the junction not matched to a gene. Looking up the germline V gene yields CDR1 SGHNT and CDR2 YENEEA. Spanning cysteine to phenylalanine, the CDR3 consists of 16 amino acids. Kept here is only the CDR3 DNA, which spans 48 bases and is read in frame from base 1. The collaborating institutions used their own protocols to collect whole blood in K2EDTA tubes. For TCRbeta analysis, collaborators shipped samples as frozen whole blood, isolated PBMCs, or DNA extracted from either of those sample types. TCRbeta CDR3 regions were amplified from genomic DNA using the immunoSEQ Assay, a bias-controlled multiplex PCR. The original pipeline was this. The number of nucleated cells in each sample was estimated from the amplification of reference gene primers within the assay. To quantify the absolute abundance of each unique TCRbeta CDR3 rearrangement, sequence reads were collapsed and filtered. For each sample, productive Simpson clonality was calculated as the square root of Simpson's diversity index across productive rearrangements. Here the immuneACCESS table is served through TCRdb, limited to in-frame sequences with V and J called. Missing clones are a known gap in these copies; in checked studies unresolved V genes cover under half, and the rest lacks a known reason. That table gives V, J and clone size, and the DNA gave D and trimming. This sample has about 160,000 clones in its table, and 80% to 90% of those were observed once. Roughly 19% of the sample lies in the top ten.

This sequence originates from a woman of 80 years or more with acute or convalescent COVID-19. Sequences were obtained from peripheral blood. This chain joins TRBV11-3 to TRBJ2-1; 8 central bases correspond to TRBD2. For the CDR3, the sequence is CASSLGGGRPNNEQFF. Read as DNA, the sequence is TGTGCCAGCAGCTTAGGAGGCGGGAGGCCCAACAATGAGCAGTTCTTC.